Sequencing of this TCR beta chain was carried out in a study of shared clonotypes between healthy human individuals. The wider study: A few men and a couple of women, aged 18 to 49, were donors. Study-wide results and limits: Clonotypes shared by all four sorted-subset donors had higher generation probabilities than non-shared clonotypes.

The run depth of the assay was deep. Clones were read by immunoSEQ multiplex PCR, and TCRdb kept only the in-frame ones, dropping some. The table has a few million clones, 85% to 95% seen once. Germline CDR1 is SNHLY and CDR2 is FYNNEI. The CDR3 is made up of 15 amino acids. After removal of 6 bases from V and 3 bases from J, the junction contained 10 bases not matched to a gene. For this clone: The antigen remains unidentified.

The chain has TRBV2 and TRBJ1-2; TRBD1 matches 7 bases. The clonotype originates from a man aged 18 to 30 in good health. Some clones in this sample may be carry-over from other donors' samples. Sequenced: naive CD4+ T cells from PBMCs. Stated subset: CD45RA+ positively selected. The DNA for the CDR3 is TGTGCCAGCAGCGAACGGGGGACAGCTTACTATGGCTACACCTTC. Translating gives CASSERGTAYYGYTF.